The 28 T cell receptor beta chains below come from one sample, sequenced in a study of T cells in Graves' hyperthyroidism and ophthalmopathy. There were TCR beta CDR3 regions amplified from RNA transcripts. First-round RT-PCR targeting the TCR CDR3 was performed with the HTBI primer set. TCRdb reprocessed the multiplex PCR reads via MiXCR and lists one record per CDR3 protein. The sample has fewer than 350,000 distinct CDR3 sequences, roughly 20% seen once. What was sequenced was blood. The receptors shown here come from a woman between 40 and 55 years old with Graves' ophthalmopathy.

The J gene is TRBJ2-7, the V gene TRBV6-1; 9 bases fit TRBD1. Germline V CDR1 and CDR2: MNHNS, SASEGT. V shed 7 bases, J shed 2 bases, and the junction held 9 bases outside the gene matches. The CDR3 has 15 residues. DNA for the CDR3: TGTGCCAGCAAGGATTCTCGACAGGGGGCCTACGAGCAGTACTTC. It translates to CASKDSRQGAYEQYF.

At least ten counts were recorded for this clonotype. This chain joins TRBV27 and TRBJ1-6; unclear D gene. This CDR3 is built from 16 residues. Germline-derived CDR1 and CDR2 are MNHEY and SMNVEV (reference sequence). Between the trimmed V and J ends, which lost 6 bases and 6 bases, there was a span of 18 bases. CDR3 nucleotides: TGTGCCAGCAGAACCGGGTCAGCCTCGGGTAATTCACCCCTCCACTTT. It translates to CASRTGSASGNSPLHF.

This clonotype was recorded many times. The J gene is TRBJ2-7, the V gene TRBV6-1; D ambiguous. There are 14 residues in the CDR3. Trimming took 6 bases from V and 2 from J, leaving 14 bases between them. CDR1 and CDR2 (germline): MNHNS, SASEGT. The CDR3 DNA reads TGTGCCAGCAGGGCAAGCTTCTCCACCTACGAGCAGTACTTC. This codes for CASRASFSTYEQYF.

This clonotype was counted at least ten times. The chain carries TRBV5-6 and TRBJ2-5, with D perhaps matching TRBD2 (7 bases). Trimming removed 1 base at V and 4 bases at J, with 20 bases between. The CDR3 consists of 17 residues. Germline lookup yields CDR1 SGHDT and CDR2 YYEEEE. The CDR3 reads CASSLRGGAGPRETQYF. CDR3 nucleotides: TGTGCCAGCAGCTTGCGAGGGGGGGCCGGGCCGCGAGAGACCCAGTACTTC.

This clonotype was counted many times. One end of the junction is discordant with germline, which a read error may explain. The V call is TRBV12-3 or TRBV12-4, the J call TRBJ2-7; 11 nucleotides line up with TRBD2. This CDR3 comprises 15 residues. CDR3 DNA sequence: TGTGCCAGCAGTCCACTAGCGGGAGTCTCCTACGAGCAGTGCTTC. Its protein is CASSPLAGVSYEQCF.

The chain employs TRBV6-4 and TRBJ2-7, with a possible D match to TRBD1 (7 bases). The CDR3 extends over 14 amino acids. V dropped 3 bases and J dropped 3 bases, with 12 bases sitting between them. CDR1 is MRHNA and CDR2 is SNTAGT in the germline V gene. The CDR3 is CASSDPRDSYEQYF. The CDR3 DNA reads TGTGCCAGCAGTGATCCGCGGGACAGCTACGAGCAGTACTTC.

This clonotype has ten or more counts. CDR3 region: CASSWGARLNTEAFF. As DNA, the CDR3 is TGTGCCAGCAGTTGGGGGGCCCGCTTGAACACTGAAGCTTTCTTT. The rearrangement uses TRBV12-3 or TRBV12-4 and TRBJ1-1; D perhaps matches TRBD1 (6 bases). Deletions cut 4 bases from V and 0 bases from J, with 12 bases between. CDR3 length: 15 residues.

The table lists this clonotype with many counts. This sequence joins TRBV20-1 and TRBJ1-5; no firm D call. The CDR3 runs to 14 residues. The germline V and J ends were trimmed by 1 base and 6 bases, with 13 bases remaining between them. Germline CDR1 reads DFQATT; CDR2 reads SNEGSKA (reference sequence). Here the CDR3 reads CSARVMDGSQPQHF. The CDR3 DNA reads TGCAGTGCTAGAGTTATGGATGGCAGTCAGCCCCAGCATTTT.

This clonotype has at least ten counts. The rearrangement links TRBV5-8 to TRBJ1-2; D perhaps matches TRBD1 (5 bases). Germline-derived CDR1 and CDR2 are SGHTS and YDEGEE. V lost 0 bases to trimming and J lost 1 base, with 10 bases between them. This CDR3 spans 15 amino acids. In nucleotides, the CDR3 is TGTGCCAGCAGCTTGGGGGGGACGGGTAACTATGGCTACACCTTC. This codes for CASSLGGTGNYGYTF. The whole variable domain, filled in from reference TRBV5-8 and TRBJ1-2, reads EAGVTQSPTHLIKTRGQQATLRCSPISGHTSVYWYQQALGLGLQFLLWYDEGEERNRGNFPPRFSGRQFPNYSSELNVNALELEDSALYLCASSLGGTGNYGYTFGSGTRLTVV.

This clonotype has ten or more counts. The chain links TRBV6-1 to TRBJ2-7; 7 bases agree with TRBD1. CDR1 and CDR2 from the germline V gene are MNHNS and SASEGT. The V and J ends lost 5 bases and 2 bases, in that order; junction bases with no gene match: 6. This CDR3 has 14 residues. Here the CDR3 DNA reads TGTGCCAGCAGTCCGACAGGGAATCCCTACGAGCAGTACTTC. Its protein product is CASSPTGNPYEQYF.

A note on this clonotype: A much larger clone is a single base away; this may be a read error. The CDR3 DNA follows: TGCGCCAGCTACCCCCCGACGGTACACCAAGAGACCCAGTACTTC. Translated, it gives CASYPPTVHQETQYF. This sequence joins TRBV4-3 and TRBJ2-5; no reliable D call. In germline, CDR1 is LGHNA, CDR2 YSLEER. This CDR3 is built from 15 residues. The V end was cut by 8 bases, the J end by 0 bases, with 16 bases between.

Ten or more counts support this clonotype. J is TRBJ1-1 and V is TRBV28; D unresolved. Germline V CDR1 and CDR2: MDHEN, SYDVKM. V gave up 8 bases and J gave up 4 bases, with 11 bases separating them. There are 12 residues in the CDR3. CDR3 sequence: CASASFGTEAFF. The CDR3 nucleotides are TGTGCCAGCGCGAGTTTCGGCACTGAAGCTTTCTTT.

In this sample, this clonotype turned up many times. This chain uses TRBV10-3 with TRBJ1-1; 8 bases align to TRBD1. The CDR3 spans 14 residues. The V and J ends lost 5 bases and 1 base, in that order; junction bases with no gene match: 3. Looked up from germline, CDR1 is ENHRY and CDR2 is SYGVKD. The DNA of the CDR3 is TGTGCCATCAGTCCCGGGACAGGGAACACTGAAGCTTTCTTT. Protein product: CAISPGTGNTEAFF.

This chain connects TRBV14 to TRBJ2-7; no firm D call. The germline V and J ends were trimmed by 1 base and 5 bases, with 6 bases remaining between them. CDR1 and CDR2 (germline): SGHDN, FVKESK. This CDR3 is built from 12 residues. The CDR3 sequence: CASSQVRDEQYF. The CDR3 DNA is TGTGCCAGCAGCCAAGTAAGGGACGAGCAGTACTTC.

This clonotype appeared a few times. This chain links TRBV5-1 with TRBJ2-1; 8 bases align to TRBD2. In germline, CDR1 is SGHRS, CDR2 YFSETQ. CDR3 length equals 17 residues. V lost 4 bases, J lost 3 bases, and 12 bases stayed unmatched. CDR3 nucleotides: TGCGCCAGCAGCCCGGGGGGGTCAGGGATTCGCTACAATGAGCAGTTCTTC. Protein sequence: CASSPGGSGIRYNEQFF.

This chain uses TRBV28 with TRBJ1-1; D not resolved. The CDR3 totals 15 residues. From germline, CDR1 is MDHEN and CDR2 SYDVKM. V dropped 5 bases and J dropped 1 base, with 14 bases sitting between them. The DNA of the CDR3 is TGTGCCAGCAGTCCGCAATCGGGTGGGAACACTGAAGCTTTCTTT. It specifies CASSPQSGGNTEAFF.

This clonotype has ten or more counts. The chain has TRBV7-8 and TRBJ2-7; tentatively, D is TRBD1 (6 bases). CDR1 and CDR2 from the germline V gene are SGHVS and FQNEAQ. This CDR3 comprises 14 residues. V was clipped by 1 base and J by 4 bases, with 11 bases between them. CDR3 protein: CASSLVRQGYEQYF. CDR3 nucleotides: TGTGCCAGCAGCTTAGTCCGTCAGGGGTACGAGCAGTACTTC.

This clonotype was detected many times. The chain uses TRBV13 and TRBJ1-1; 7 positions agree with TRBD1. Germline values: CDR1 PRHDT, CDR2 FYEKMQ (reference sequence). The trim removed 5 bases at V and 4 bases at J, leaving 7 bases unmatched. This CDR3 region has 14 residues. The CDR3 bases are TGTGCCAGCAGCACGGGACAGAGGGCCACTGAAGCTTTCTTT. Its translation is CASSTGQRATEAFF.

This clonotype was counted many times. The genes are TRBV11-2 and TRBJ2-7; 8 positions agree with TRBD1. Trimming took 5 bases from V and 4 from J; bases not matched to a gene: 13. The CDR3 runs to 16 residues. Per germline, CDR1 SGHAT and CDR2 FQNNGV. The CDR3 here is CASSPNRTGKSYEQYF. CDR3 DNA: TGTGCCAGCAGCCCAAATCGGACAGGGAAGTCTTACGAGCAGTACTTC.

This chain connects TRBV27 to TRBJ2-5; unclear D gene. The CDR3 runs to 13 residues. Germline assignment: CDR1 MNHEY and CDR2 SMNVEV (reference sequence). Trimming left V 5 bases short and J 5 bases short, with 12 bases between. CDR3 protein: CASSTGIWETQYF. The CDR3 region has the DNA TGTGCCAGCAGTACCGGAATCTGGGAGACCCAGTACTTC.

This clonotype has a count of ten or more. The chain employs TRBV28 and TRBJ1-2; a possible D gene is TRBD1 (6 bases). Germline V gives CDR1 MDHEN, CDR2 SYDVKM. Trimming took 7 bases from V and 4 from J, leaving 19 bases between them. This CDR3 has 15 residues. Here the CDR3 reads CASNTLGGGIYGYTF. The CDR3 coding sequence is TGTGCCAGCAACACCTTGGGAGGGGGTATCTATGGCTACACCTTC.

The DNA for the CDR3 is TGCAGCACCGAGGGGCGGGGAGCTTTCTTT. Residues: CSTEGRGAFF. The rearrangement uses TRBV29-1 and TRBJ1-1; TRBD1 is a possible D gene (5 bases). CDR1 and CDR2 from the germline V gene are SQVTM and ANQGSEA. The CDR3 spans 10 residues. V was pared by 8 bases and J by 10 bases, with 14 bases between.

On this clonotype itself: One end of the junction fails to match germline, which may point to a read error. The chain is built from TRBV19 and TRBJ1-2; a possible D gene is TRBD1 (6 bases). Germline CDR1 is LNHDA and CDR2 is SQIVND (reference sequence). The CDR3 extends over 14 amino acids. The CDR3 DNA reads as TGTGCCAGTACCTTACTACAGGGTGGCTATGGCTACATCTTC. This encodes CASTLLQGGYGYIF.

This clonotype appeared many times. The chain carries TRBV20-1 and TRBJ1-2; TRBD1 aligns across 8 bases. This CDR3 is 13 amino acids long. J lost 4 bases, V lost 3 bases, and 4 bases had no gene match. The germline V gene encodes CDR1 DFQATT and CDR2 SNEGSKA (reference sequence). The chain's CDR3 is CSARPGGIYGYTF. The CDR3 bases are TGCAGTGCTAGGCCAGGGGGCATCTATGGCTACACCTTC.

This clonotype was seen at least ten times. The J gene is TRBJ1-1, the V gene TRBV6-1; possibly TRBD1 for D (6 bases). The germline V and J ends were trimmed by 4 bases and 1 base, with 7 bases remaining between them. The V gene's germline CDR1 is MNHNS and CDR2 SASEGT. The CDR3 extends over 13 amino acids. CDR3 coding DNA: TGTGCCAGCAGTGGACAGGCGAACACTGAAGCTTTCTTT. Translation: CASSGQANTEAFF.

This clonotype was seen many times. This may stem from a read error, because a much larger clone lies one nucleotide away. V usage is TRBV28 and J usage is TRBJ1-1; 8 nucleotides agree with TRBD1. Looked up from germline, CDR1 is MDHEN and CDR2 is SYDVKM. The length of the CDR3 is 15 residues. The CDR3 nucleotides read TGTGTCAGCCGAGTGTCAGGGGGCTCGGGAACTGAAGCTTTCTTT. It specifies CVSRVSGGSGTEAFF.

As for this clonotype: This may be a read error, as it is one base from a much larger clone. J is TRBJ1-2 and V is TRBV7-2; D is undetermined. This CDR3 has 13 residues. Germline V lookup: CDR1 SGHTA, CDR2 FQGNSA. V shed 3 bases and J shed 3 bases, with 8 bases lying between them. CDR3 sequence reads: CASSLPEYYGYTF. The CDR3 DNA reads as TGTGCCAGCAGCTTGCCAGAGTACTATGGCTACACCTTC.

This clonotype was observed a few times. The rearrangement uses TRBV11-2 and TRBJ1-3; TRBD1 might be the D (6 bases). Trimming removed 2 bases from V and 2 bases from J, with 10 bases in between. CDR3 length equals 15 residues. Germline CDR1 reads SGHAT; CDR2 reads FQNNGV. The CDR3, as DNA: TGTGCCAGCAGCTTAAGGGGGGGGGCTGGAAACACCATATATTTT. Its translation is CASSLRGGAGNTIYF.